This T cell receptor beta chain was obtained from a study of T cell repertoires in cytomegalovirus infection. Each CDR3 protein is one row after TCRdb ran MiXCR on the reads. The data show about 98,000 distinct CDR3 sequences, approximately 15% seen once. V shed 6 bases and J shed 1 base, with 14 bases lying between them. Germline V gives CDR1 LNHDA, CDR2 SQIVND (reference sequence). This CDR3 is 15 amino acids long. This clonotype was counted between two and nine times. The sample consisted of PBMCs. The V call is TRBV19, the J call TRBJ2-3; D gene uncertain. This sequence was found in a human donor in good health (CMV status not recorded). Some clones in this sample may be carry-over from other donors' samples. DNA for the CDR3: TGTGCCAGTAGAGAGACCCATCCCCGCACAGATACGCAGTATTTT. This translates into CASRETHPRTDTQYF.